This TCR beta chain originates from a study of blood T cells in healthy people across ages (dated by TCRdb to between 2015 and 2017). For the study in its entirety: In model experiments, roughly one uniquely barcoded TCR beta cDNA molecule per two T cells was captured by template switching. The study measured age-related changes in TCR beta repertoire diversity using deep sequencing normalized with unique cDNA molecular identifiers. Four age groups were formed from the donors: young (average 16 years), middle-aged (approximately 39), aged (roughly 56) and long-lived (roughly 81). To avoid experimental bias, donors of different ages were spread randomly across the sequencing lanes. Two additional independent replicas of 1 million unique cDNA reads from the same blood draw were analyzed for two donors (one aged 18 to 30 and one aged 80 or older).

About this clonotype: The target of this receptor is not known. No much larger clone is present one base from it, and per-base qualities are unavailable.

Donors were around 37 systemically healthy Caucasian individuals from Russia aged roughly 6 to 90 years. Roughly 11 milliliters of peripheral blood were drawn from each donor into EDTA-treated Vacutainer tubes. Ficoll-Paque density-gradient centrifugation was used to isolate PBMCs, with at least 6 million obtained per sample. Trizol reagent was used to extract total RNA from the PBMCs, yielding at least 5.5 micrograms per sample. For every donor, an aliquot of PBMCs went through flow cytometry to measure the percentages of naive CD45RAhigh/CD27high T cells. The CDR3 runs 17 amino acids, cysteine and phenylalanine included. Only the CDR3 part of the read is kept: 51 bases, read in frame from the first base. Trimming removed 3 bases from V and 8 bases from J; the gene matches leave 13 bases unexplained. The germline V gene specifies SGHDN as CDR1 and FVKESK as CDR2. The method was 5' RACE. Instrument on record: Illumina HiSeq 2500. A second PCR of roughly 6 to 11 cycles was performed with a sample-barcoded 5' primer and a J-beta primer mix. Each TCR beta cDNA molecule received a unique molecular identifier from a template-switch 5' adaptor carrying 12 random nucleotides. Each sample yielded at least 2.5 million CDR3-containing paired-end reads. First-strand cDNA was synthesized from all RNA with the Mint cDNA synthesis kit, primed by a TRBC-specific oligonucleotide. Following uracil-DNA glycosylase treatment, all cDNA underwent a first 18-cycle PCR with the universal primers M1SS and BC2_uni_R. The authors processed their data as follows. Each sample was normalized by randomly selecting 1 million high-quality reads, each carrying a distinct molecular identifier. Reads sharing molecular identifiers were discarded rather than binned into consensus sequences. MiTCR, with a Q25 quality threshold and the strictest error-elimination algorithm, was used for CDR3 identification, clonotype clustering and error correction. A nonparametric unseen species model with Euler transformation was used to estimate lower-bound total TCR beta diversity. TCRdb reran the public reads through fastp at Q25 and MiXCR, keeping productive beta chains. A single entry per CDR3 protein holds the most common genes and DNA from its merged rows. In this record, the V and J calls reflect TCRdb's handling and not the investigators' own analysis. For this sample the table gives hundreds of thousands of distinct CDR3 sequences, of which roughly 60% were detected only once. Roughly 20% of the sample lies in the top ten.

Overall study results and their limits: Observed TCR beta diversity correlated strongly with the percentage of naive T cells measured by flow cytometry. Estimates of total diversity based on one million sequenced T cells were regarded as lower bounds and as underestimates. Compared with the aged group, the long-lived group had more naive CD4+ T cells, fewer expanded clones and increased TCR diversity, suggesting age selection. Bulk unsorted PBMC profiling prevented conclusive comparison of naive and antigen-experienced compartments. Donor CMV infection status was unknown, potentially confounding age-related changes in expanded clonotypes. As age increased, observed TCR beta diversity per million T cells dropped in a roughly linear way, and a significant reduction was already evident by age 40.

The sequenced material came from blood. The chain is assembled from TRBV14 and TRBJ2-1, with 10 central nucleotides matching TRBD2. The origin of this receptor is a man between 25 and 39 years old in good health. CDR3 region: CASSHWSGRGRMDEQFF. The nucleotides read TGTGCCAGCAGCCATTGGAGCGGGAGGGGGAGAATGGATGAGCAGTTCTTC.